Presented here are 18 T cell receptor beta chains from one specimen sequenced in a study of CD8+CD57+ T cells in acquired aplastic anemia. Genomic DNA, serving as template, underwent TCR beta VDJ and CDR3 profiling. TCRdb ran MiXCR on the reads and lists one entry per CDR3 protein. The sample carries about 180,000 distinct CDR3 sequences, 46% recorded once. The sequencing sample was made of sorted CD4+, CD8+, or CD8+CD57+ T cells (not recorded which) from PBMCs. The receptors were gathered from a human donor in good health.

In this sample, this clonotype turned up many times. V gene TRBV29-1 combines with J gene TRBJ2-1; the match to TRBD1 covers 7 bases. Germline CDR1 and CDR2: SQVTM and ANQGSEA. The junction had 3 bases not matched to a gene; V was cut back by 4 bases and J by 6 bases. CDR3 size: 12 residues. CDR3 bases: TGCAGCGTTGTGCACAGGGGCAATGAGCAGTTCTTC. It encodes CSVVHRGNEQFF.

In the case of this clonotype: Mismatch with germline at one junction end may stem from a read error. This chain connects TRBV7-2 to TRBJ2-7, with 10 nucleotides matching TRBD1. CDR1 is SGHTA and CDR2 is FQGNSA in the germline V gene. The CDR3 sequence is 14 residues long. The CDR3 DNA is TGTGACAGCAAAATGGACAGGGGGACCGGGGAGCAGTACTTC. It encodes CDSKMDRGTGEQYF.

The chain recombines TRBV20-1 with TRBJ2-5; maybe TRBD2 (7 bases). Trimming took off 8 bases at V and 5 bases at J, with 21 bases between the two ends. CDR3 length: 14 amino acids. Germline-derived CDR1 and CDR2 are DFQATT and SNEGSKA (reference sequence). CDR3 coding DNA: TGCAGTTACCGGACCGAACAGGGAGGGGAGACCCAGTACTTC. Translating it yields CSYRTEQGGETQYF.

This clonotype appeared once. Being one base from a much bigger clone, this may be a read error. The CDR3 protein is CARSVLGQGMVKNIQYF. CDR3 DNA sequence: TGTGCCCGCAGTGTATTAGGACAGGGAATGGTCAAAAACATTCAGTACTTC. The rearrangement links TRBV2 to TRBJ2-4; 8 bases are a match to TRBD1. Germline V gene sequence: CDR1 SNHLY, CDR2 FYNNEI. CDR3 length: 17 amino acids.

This clonotype has ten or more counts. The J gene is TRBJ2-1, the V gene TRBV4-1; D unresolved. The CDR3 is 17 residues long. The germline V gene encodes CDR1 MGHRA and CDR2 YSYEKL. V was clipped by 0 bases and J by 0 bases, with 12 bases between them. CDR3 loop: CASSQDLTTLSYNEQFF. CDR3 DNA: TGCGCCAGCAGCCAAGATCTCACTACGCTCTCCTACAATGAGCAGTTCTTC.

This clonotype showed up just a few times. V usage is TRBV7-9 and J usage is TRBJ2-5, with 13 bases fitting TRBD2. V lost 4 bases, J lost 4 bases, and 6 bases stayed unmatched. The CDR3 consists of 16 residues. The germline gives CDR1 SEHNR, CDR2 FQNEAQ (reference sequence). The CDR3 bases are TGTGCCAGCAGCTCGAGACTAGCGGGAGGAGCAGAGACCCAGTACTTC. Translated, it gives CASSSRLAGGAETQYF.

The chain joins TRBV28 to TRBJ2-7; 8 positions agree with TRBD1. This CDR3 is 16 amino acids long. Unmatched junction bases numbered 7, after V lost 2 bases and J lost 1 base. Germline V lookup: CDR1 MDHEN, CDR2 SYDVKM. The CDR3 region is CASSLTGQGNSYEQYF. CDR3 nucleotide sequence: TGTGCCAGCAGTTTAACCGGACAGGGAAATTCCTACGAGCAGTACTTC.

This clonotype was observed many times. The chain employs TRBV7-8 and TRBJ1-1; 8 bases are shared with TRBD1. The germline V gene encodes CDR1 SGHVS and CDR2 FQNEAQ. With 5 bases clipped from V and 11 bases from J, the junction kept 13 bases outside the gene matches. The CDR3 covers 14 residues. The CDR3, as DNA: TGTGCCAGCAGCCTAGACCATGGGACAGGCATGGCTTTCTTT. Protein: CASSLDHGTGMAFF.

There are many counts of this clonotype. The gene calls are TRBV5-4 and TRBJ2-3; D is uncertain. Germline assignment: CDR1 SGHNT and CDR2 YYREEE (reference sequence). The V end lost 4 bases, the J end lost 6 bases, and 18 bases lay between the germline ends. The CDR3 length is 15 residues. The CDR3 DNA is TGTGCCAGCAGCCTAAGCCGGGCAAACTACGATACGCAGTATTTT. Its protein is CASSLSRANYDTQYF.

The DNA of the CDR3 is TGTGCCAGCAGCCGAATACGGGGAAAAGAGACCCAGTACTTC. The encoded protein is CASSRIRGKETQYF. This chain joins TRBV7-2 and TRBJ2-5, with D possibly being TRBD2 (5 bases). This CDR3 has 14 amino acids. The ends were cut back, 5 bases at V and 3 bases at J, with 13 bases in the middle. The V gene's germline CDR1 is SGHTA and CDR2 FQGNSA.

The chain joins TRBV29-1 to TRBJ2-7; TRBD1 matches at 7 bases. The CDR3 is made up of 13 amino acids. Unmatched junction bases numbered 8, after V lost 7 bases and J lost 2 bases. Germline values: CDR1 SQVTM, CDR2 ANQGSEA. CDR3 nucleotides: TGCAGCGCTACCGGGACAGCAACCTACGAGCAGTACTTC. Translated: CSATGTATYEQYF.

Many counts were recorded for this clonotype. The chain has TRBV5-6 and TRBJ2-3; 12 bases are a match to TRBD2. CDR1 is SGHDT, CDR2 YYEEEE, per germline. The CDR3 spans 13 residues. The J segment lost 12 bases and the V segment lost 1 base, leaving 3 bases of the junction unmatched. CDR3 in DNA: TGTGCCAGCAGCTTGCTAGCGGGAGGGCCCCAGTATTTT. It translates to CASSLLAGGPQYF.

This clonotype showed up just a few times. V is TRBV20-1 and J is TRBJ1-5, with D perhaps matching TRBD1 (6 bases). Looked up from germline, CDR1 is DFQATT and CDR2 is SNEGSKA (reference sequence). Trimming shortened V by 5 bases and J by 4 bases, and 9 bases separated the two germline ends. The CDR3 consists of 12 residues. The DNA of the CDR3 is TGCAGTGCTTACAGGGCGAATCAGCCCCAGCATTTT. It codes for CSAYRANQPQHF.

This clonotype was observed many times. The chain employs TRBV2 and TRBJ2-7, with 8 bases matching TRBD1. The CDR3 is made up of 14 amino acids. Germline V CDR1 and CDR2: SNHLY, FYNNEI. V lost 7 bases, J lost 1 base, and 6 bases stayed unmatched. The CDR3: CASKTGDGSYEQYF. The CDR3 DNA is TGTGCCAGCAAGACAGGGGACGGGTCCTACGAGCAGTACTTC.

CDR3 DNA: TGTGCCAGTACTACTAGCGGGAGGGCCCCCTACGAGCAGTACTTC. As protein: CASTTSGRAPYEQYF. V gene TRBV19 combines with J gene TRBJ2-7; 13 positions agree with TRBD2. J was trimmed by 2 bases and V by 7 bases; bases with no gene match: 5. In germline, CDR1 is LNHDA, CDR2 SQIVND (reference sequence). The CDR3 has 15 residues.

In its sample, this clonotype was seen many times. The rearrangement joins TRBV25-1 to TRBJ1-1; D gene uncertain. The CDR3 extends over 12 amino acids. The V end was cut by 2 bases, the J end by 7 bases, with 8 bases between. Germline V lookup: CDR1 MGHDK, CDR2 SYGVNS. The CDR3 loop reads CASSEGRNEAFF. The CDR3 DNA follows: TGTGCCAGCAGTGAAGGCAGAAATGAAGCTTTCTTT.

This clonotype was recorded a few times. The chain links TRBV2 to TRBJ1-1; D is undetermined. Germline CDR1 is SNHLY and CDR2 is FYNNEI. V was clipped by 4 bases and J by 5 bases, with 8 bases between them. This CDR3 has 12 amino acids. The CDR3 reads CASSGGRTEAFF. CDR3 DNA sequence: TGTGCCAGCAGTGGTGGGCGGACTGAAGCTTTCTTT. Full variable domain (outside the CDR3, taken from reference TRBV2 and TRBJ1-1): EPEVTQTPSHQVTQMGQEVILRCVPISNHLYFYWYRQILGQKVEFLVSFYNNEISEKSEIFDDQFSVERPDGSNFTLKIRSTKLEDSAMYFCASSGGRTEAFFGQGTRLTVV.

The chain links TRBV11-2 to TRBJ1-6, with a possible D match to TRBD1 (5 bases). This CDR3 region has 16 residues. V was pared by 0 bases and J by 6 bases, with 12 bases between. Germline CDR1 reads SGHAT; CDR2 reads FQNNGV. This CDR3 is CASSLEAGLGNSPLHF. The CDR3, as DNA: TGTGCCAGCAGCTTAGAGGCAGGGCTCGGTAATTCACCCCTCCACTTT.